This record looks at one T cell receptor (beta chain) sequence and its context. Antigen unknown. The CDR3 has 13 residues. Trimming removed 0 bases at V and 7 bases at J, with 7 bases between. Germline CDR1 reads MNHEY; CDR2 reads SVGEGT. The sample comes from a study of T cells in Graves' hyperthyroidism and ophthalmopathy. Study-level background: At the time of initial diagnosis and before any treatment, peripheral blood was collected.

Overall study results and limits: Onset of ophthalmopathy came a median approximately 6.8 months after the model predicted it. Patients with ophthalmopathy were separated from those with stable hyperthyroidism by a 13 V-J model.

The TCR beta CDR3 regions underwent amplification using RNA transcripts as the source. The HTBI primer set drove a first-round RT-PCR of the TCR CDR3. TCRdb used MiXCR to reprocess the multiplex PCR reads, holding one entry per CDR3 protein. The table lists roughly 290,000 distinct CDR3 sequences, about an eighth of them singletons, with about 8% in the top ten. The chain joins TRBV6-2 or TRBV6-3 to TRBJ2-1; D not resolved. Specimen: blood. This clonotype was obtained from a woman under 40 with Graves' hyperthyroidism that later progressed to Graves' ophthalmopathy. CDR3 coding DNA: TGTGCCAGCAGTTACTCGACTTTGAATGAGCAGTTCTTC. This translates into CASSYSTLNEQFF.